This T cell receptor beta chain originates from a study of T cell responses to AZD1222 COVID-19 vaccine. Looking at the study overall: Samples with a second dose at about 4 or about 12 weeks were pooled together.

TCRdb keeps only in-frame clones here, not all; method: immunoSEQ multiplex PCR. The table has more than 70,000 clones, around nine tenths seen once. Study results and caveats: Distributed over spike, vaccine-associated CD4 TCRs predominated at 160-218 and 743-854.

The CDR3 length is 13 residues. Germline loops: CDR1 MNHNY, CDR2 SVGAGI (reference sequence). V was trimmed by 4 bases and J by 3 bases, leaving 10 bases between them. This clone was recorded only once. Its antigen remains unknown. This chain uses TRBV6-6 with TRBJ2-7; the D gene is possibly TRBD1 (5 bases). The sequence derives from an adult in good health. This material consisted of peripheral blood, taken on day 0 of AZD1222 vaccination. CDR3 nucleotides: TGTGCCAGCAGTTCCCCCACAGGCTACGAGCAGTACTTC. It yields the protein CASSSPTGYEQYF.